The present TCR beta chain was sequenced within a study of Siglec-9 on CD8 T cells in melanoma. Findings and caveats of the study: An effector memory CD8+ T-cell subset seemingly accumulating in melanoma was reportedly marked and regulated by Siglec-9.

As to this clone: Its antigen is unidentified.

Sequencing was performed with immunoSEQ multiplex PCR; in TCRdb, only in-frame clones are kept and a portion is missing. The repertoire consists of around 35,000 clones, with approximately 83% occurring once and the leading ten covering under 2%. The CDR3 sequence is 17 residues long. Looked up from germline, CDR1 is SGDLS and CDR2 is YYNGEE. The ends were cut back, 4 bases at V and 5 bases at J, with 22 bases in the middle. This clonotype originated in a human donor in good health. Sequenced material: Siglec-9- CD8+ T cells sorted from blood. The gene calls are TRBV9 and TRBJ2-1, with TRBD2 as a possible D gene (5 bases). The CDR3 is CASSPGVAPRPHNEQFF. CDR3 DNA: TGTGCCAGCAGCCCTGGGGTAGCGCCTCGTCCCCACAATGAGCAGTTCTTC. The full variable domain, with the rest looked up from reference TRBV9 and TRBJ2-1, is DSGVTQTPKHLITATGQRVTLRCSPRSGDLSVYWYQQSLDQGLQFLIQYYNGEERAKGNILERFSAQQFPDLHSELNLSSLELGDSALYFCASSPGVAPRPHNEQFFGPGTRLTVL.